Listed here are 7 T cell receptor beta chains from one sample, sequenced in a study of T cells in localized non-small cell lung cancer. Using immunoSEQ multiplex PCR, the repertoire was profiled, and TCRdb retains in-frame clones only, with some absent. The table records roughly 20,000 clones, 65% to 90% of them present only once. The material was peripheral blood, obtained before any cancer treatment. These receptor sequences come from a man aged 40 to 70 with stage I lung adenocarcinoma.

The chain combines TRBV29-1 with TRBJ1-1; possibly TRBD1 for D (6 bases). The CDR3 length is 10 residues. Trimming shortened V by 7 bases and J by 10 bases, and 13 bases separated the two germline ends. CDR1 is SQVTM and CDR2 is ANQGSEA in the germline V gene. CDR3 in amino acids: CSANRGRAFF. In nucleotides, the CDR3 is TGCAGCGCCAACCGGGGGCGAGCTTTCTTT.

The V and J genes are TRBV5-1 and TRBJ1-1; D perhaps matches TRBD1 (6 bases). The CDR3 totals 15 residues. Trimming removed 4 bases at V and 4 bases at J, with 17 bases between. Germline V gene data show CDR1 as SGHRS and CDR2 as YFSETQ. Here the CDR3 reads CASSTDGGARTEAFF. The CDR3 DNA sequence: TGCGCCAGCAGCACGGATGGGGGGGCTCGCACTGAAGCTTTCTTT.

In its sample, this clone was seen once. V usage is TRBV6-1 and J usage is TRBJ1-2; 9 bases agree with TRBD1. The V gene end was trimmed by 2 bases and the J gene end by 6 bases; junction bases not matched to a gene: 1. CDR3 length: 13 amino acids. CDR1 and CDR2 (germline): MNHNS, SASEGT. The CDR3 sequence is CASSERTGDGYTF. Here the CDR3 DNA reads TGTGCCAGCAGTGAAAGGACAGGGGATGGCTACACCTTC.

The V and J genes are TRBV9 and TRBJ2-7; a possible D gene is TRBD1 (5 bases). The CDR3 runs to 14 residues. The V end was cut by 0 bases, the J end by 2 bases, with 9 bases between. Germline V lookup: CDR1 SGDLS, CDR2 YYNGEE. The CDR3 sequence is CASSVDRSPYEQYF. The CDR3 bases are TGTGCCAGCAGCGTAGACAGGTCCCCCTACGAGCAGTACTTC.

As regards this clone: A junction end diverges from the germline sequence, so it may reflect a read error. CDR3 nucleotide sequence: TGCGCCAGCAGTGACAGAAACTATGGCTACGCCTTC. It translates to CASSDRNYGYAF. The rearrangement uses TRBV10-2 and TRBJ1-2, with D unresolved. Germline lookup yields CDR1 WSHSY and CDR2 SAAADI. There are 12 residues in the CDR3.

This sequence joins TRBV5-1 and TRBJ2-1; 8 bases map to TRBD2. This CDR3 is 16 amino acids long. CDR1 and CDR2 from the germline V gene are SGHRS and YFSETQ. J gave up 7 bases and V 4 bases, and 13 bases lay outside the gene matches. CDR3 sequence (DNA): TGCGCCAGCAGCCCGAGGGAAGCGGGGGCCATTAATGAGCAGTTCTTC. This sequence encodes CASSPREAGAINEQFF.

The rearrangement uses TRBV10-3 and TRBJ2-7, with 14 bases identical to TRBD2. V was pared by 11 bases and J by 6 bases, with 3 bases of the junction left unmatched. The CDR3 totals 12 residues. Germline-derived CDR1 and CDR2 are ENHRY and SYGVKD. The CDR3 loop is CAGGTSGGEQYF. For the CDR3, the DNA is TGTGCCGGAGGGACTAGCGGGGGCGAGCAGTACTTC.